Listed below are T cell receptor beta chains from one sample, sequenced in a study of spatial heterogeneity in lung cancer. MiXCR, applied by TCRdb to the 5' RACE reads, yields one record per CDR3 protein. This sample carries roughly 39,000 distinct CDR3 sequences, approximately 6.3% of them seen once, and the ten largest clones take around 10%. Sequences were derived from PBMCs, sampled at surgery. The origin of the receptors is a male donor with early-stage non-small cell lung cancer. Both conserved end residues are part of each CDR3. A D gene is named only where the DNA matches it firmly. Clone size appears in some rows only: once, few, many, or a class for an expanded clone.

V: TRBV20-1; D: NA; J: TRBJ1-1; size: many; CDR3: CSARAPTDYTEAFF; DNA: TGCAGTGCTAGAGCCCCGACAGACTACACTGAAGCTTTCTTT
V: TRBV7-9; D: TRBD1; J: TRBJ2-1; size: many; CDR3: CASSLAGTGRNEQFF; DNA: TGTGCCAGCAGCTTGGCCGGGACAGGGAGGAATGAGCAGTTCTTC
V: TRBV5-1; D: NA; J: TRBJ2-3; size: many; CDR3: CASSLEFSTDTQYF; DNA: TGCGCCAGCAGCTTGGAGTTCTCCACAGATACGCAGTATTTT
V: TRBV7-6; D: NA; J: TRBJ2-1; size: few; CDR3: CASSSEEGNEQFF; DNA: TGTGCCAGCAGCTCCGAGGAGGGCAATGAGCAGTTCTTC
V: TRBV20-1; D: NA; J: TRBJ1-6; size: many; CDR3: CSARDRGDNSPLHF; DNA: TGCAGTGCTAGAGACAGGGGTGATAATTCACCCCTCCACTTT
V: TRBV5-1; D: NA; J: TRBJ2-5; size: few; CDR3: CASSTGQETQYF; DNA: TGCGCCAGCTCCACAGGGCAAGAGACCCAGTACTTC
V: TRBV29-1; D: TRBD2; J: TRBJ2-3; size: many; CDR3: CSAEPAGGDTQYF; DNA: TGCAGCGCCGAACCAGCGGGGGGGGATACGCAGTATTTT
V: TRBV7-2; D: NA; J: TRBJ2-3; size: few; CDR3: CASSLAPEDTQYF; DNA: TGTGCCAGCAGCTTAGCTCCCGAAGATACGCAGTATTTT
V: TRBV10-2; D: NA; J: TRBJ1-6; size: NA; CDR3: CASSPGQANNSPLHF; DNA: TGCGCCAGCAGCCCGGGGCAGGCGAATAATTCACCCCTCCACTTT
V: TRBV28; D: NA; J: TRBJ1-2; size: NA; CDR3: CASLPNGNYGYTF; DNA: TGTGCCAGCCTGCCTAATGGGAACTATGGCTACACCTTC
V: TRBV2; D: NA; J: TRBJ1-5; size: few; CDR3: CASSDVYSNQPQHF; DNA: TGTGCCAGCAGTGATGTCTATAGCAATCAGCCCCAGCATTTT